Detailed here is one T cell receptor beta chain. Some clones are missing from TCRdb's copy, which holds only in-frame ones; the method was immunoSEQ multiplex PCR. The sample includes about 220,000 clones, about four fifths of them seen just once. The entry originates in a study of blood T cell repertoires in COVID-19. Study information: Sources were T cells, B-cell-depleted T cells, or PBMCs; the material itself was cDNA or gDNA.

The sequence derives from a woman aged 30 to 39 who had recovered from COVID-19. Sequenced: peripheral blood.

The CDR3 coding sequence is TGTGCCAGCAGTCGGGGACTCCCCGCCTCCTACGAGCAGTACTTC. Translation: CASSRGLPASYEQYF. J is TRBJ2-7 and V is TRBV28; D perhaps matches TRBD2 (6 bases). The CDR3 runs 15 residues. The germline V and J ends were trimmed by 5 bases and 0 bases, with 14 bases remaining between them. Germline lookup yields CDR1 MDHEN and CDR2 SYDVKM.